The sequence of this T cell receptor (beta chain) was determined in a study of blood T cell repertoires in COVID-19. About the research overall: Specimens from acute and convalescent COVID-19 originated in the United States, Italy and Spain. PBMCs, B-cell-depleted T cells, or T cells were the source of the cDNA or gDNA that made up the material.

Methods used by the authors: Reference gene primer amplification gave nucleated cell count estimates. Method: immunoSEQ multiplex PCR; TCRdb's copy keeps in-frame clones and lacks some. The DNA was the basis for D and trimming; V, J and clone size are from that table. The sample carries 70,000 to 100,000 clones, around 91% recorded once. The specimen was peripheral blood. This sequence was found in an elderly woman with active or convalescent COVID-19.

The CDR3 coding sequence is TGTGCCAGCAGTTACAGCCTCCTAAACACTGAAGCTTTCTTT. It encodes CASSYSLLNTEAFF. The chain recombines TRBV6-6 with TRBJ1-1; no definite D call. Per germline, CDR1 MNHNY and CDR2 SVGAGI (reference sequence). CDR3 size: 14 residues. V lost 2 bases and J 2 bases, leaving 9 bases between the germline ends.